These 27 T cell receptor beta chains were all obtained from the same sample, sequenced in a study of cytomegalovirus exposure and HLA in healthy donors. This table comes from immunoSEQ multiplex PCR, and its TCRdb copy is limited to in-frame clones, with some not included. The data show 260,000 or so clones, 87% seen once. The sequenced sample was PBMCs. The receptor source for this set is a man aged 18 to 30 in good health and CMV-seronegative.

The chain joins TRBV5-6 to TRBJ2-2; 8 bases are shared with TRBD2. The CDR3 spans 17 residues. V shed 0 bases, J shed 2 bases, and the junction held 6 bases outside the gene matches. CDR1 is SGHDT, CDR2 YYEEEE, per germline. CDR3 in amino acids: CASSLVRGRTNTGELFF. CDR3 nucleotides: TGTGCCAGCAGCTTGGTCCGCGGGAGGACAAACACCGGGGAGCTGTTTTTT.

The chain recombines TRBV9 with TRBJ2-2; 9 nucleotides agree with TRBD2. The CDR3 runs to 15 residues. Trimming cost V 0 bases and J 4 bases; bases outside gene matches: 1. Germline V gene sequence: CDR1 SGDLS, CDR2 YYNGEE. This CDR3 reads CASSVVREGTGELFF. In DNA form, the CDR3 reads TGTGCCAGCAGCGTAGTGCGGGAGGGCACCGGGGAGCTGTTTTTT.

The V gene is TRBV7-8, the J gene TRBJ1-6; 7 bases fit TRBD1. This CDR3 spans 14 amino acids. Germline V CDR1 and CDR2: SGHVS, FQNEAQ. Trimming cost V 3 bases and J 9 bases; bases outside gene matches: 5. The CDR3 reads CASSFTGESSPLHF. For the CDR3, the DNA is TGTGCCAGCAGCTTTACAGGGGAGAGTTCACCCCTCCACTTT.

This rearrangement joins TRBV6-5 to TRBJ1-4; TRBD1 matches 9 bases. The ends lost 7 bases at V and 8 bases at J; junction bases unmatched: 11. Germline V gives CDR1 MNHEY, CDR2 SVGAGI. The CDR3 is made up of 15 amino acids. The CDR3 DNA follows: TGTGCCAGCACTTCCTCAAGGGACAGGGAAGAAAAACTGTTTTTT. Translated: CASTSSRDREEKLFF.

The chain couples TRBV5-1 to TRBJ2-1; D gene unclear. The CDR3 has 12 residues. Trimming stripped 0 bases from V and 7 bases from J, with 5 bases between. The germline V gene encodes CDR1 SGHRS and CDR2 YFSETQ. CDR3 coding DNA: TGCGCCAGCAGCTTGGCGAGAAATGAGCAGTTCTTC. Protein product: CASSLARNEQFF.

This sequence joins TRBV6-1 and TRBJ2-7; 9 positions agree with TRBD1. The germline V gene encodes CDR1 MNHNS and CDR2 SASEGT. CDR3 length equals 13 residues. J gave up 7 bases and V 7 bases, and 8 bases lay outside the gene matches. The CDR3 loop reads CASTRDRVREQYF. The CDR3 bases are TGTGCCAGCACCCGGGACAGGGTCCGGGAGCAGTACTTC.

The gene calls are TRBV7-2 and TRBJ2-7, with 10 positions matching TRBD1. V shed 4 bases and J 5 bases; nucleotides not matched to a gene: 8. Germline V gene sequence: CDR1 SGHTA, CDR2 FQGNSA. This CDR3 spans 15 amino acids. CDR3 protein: CASSSTWDRGHEQYF. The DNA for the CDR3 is TGTGCCAGCAGCTCAACTTGGGACAGGGGCCACGAGCAGTACTTC.

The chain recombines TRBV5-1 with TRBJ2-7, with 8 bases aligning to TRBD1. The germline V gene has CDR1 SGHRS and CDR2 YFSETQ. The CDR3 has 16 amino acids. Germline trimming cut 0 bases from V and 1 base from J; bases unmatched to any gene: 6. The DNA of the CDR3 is TGCGCCAGCAGCTTGGCGTGGACAGGGATATCCTACGAGCAGTACTTC. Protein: CASSLAWTGISYEQYF.

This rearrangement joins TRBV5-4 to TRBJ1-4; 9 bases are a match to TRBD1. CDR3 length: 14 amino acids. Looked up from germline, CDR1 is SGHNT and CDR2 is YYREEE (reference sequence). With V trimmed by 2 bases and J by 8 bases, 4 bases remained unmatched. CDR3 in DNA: TGTGCCAGCAGCTTCCGGGACAGGGACGAAAAACTGTTTTTT. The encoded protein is CASSFRDRDEKLFF.

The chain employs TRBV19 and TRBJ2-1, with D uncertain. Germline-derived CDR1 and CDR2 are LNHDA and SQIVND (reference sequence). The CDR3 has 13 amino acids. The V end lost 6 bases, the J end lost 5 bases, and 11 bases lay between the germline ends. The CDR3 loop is CASSLIANNEQFF. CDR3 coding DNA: TGTGCCAGTAGCCTTATAGCTAACAATGAGCAGTTCTTC.

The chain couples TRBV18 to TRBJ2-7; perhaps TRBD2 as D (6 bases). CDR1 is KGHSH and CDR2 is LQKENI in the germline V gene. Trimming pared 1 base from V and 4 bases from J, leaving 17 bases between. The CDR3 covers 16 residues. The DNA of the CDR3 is TGTGCCAGCTCACCACGTGCGGGGACCGTGACTTACGAGCAGTACTTC. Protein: CASSPRAGTVTYEQYF. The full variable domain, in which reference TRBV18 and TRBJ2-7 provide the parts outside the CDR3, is NAGVMQNPRHLVRRRGQEARLRCSPMKGHSHVYWYRQLPEEGLKFMVYLQKENIIDESGMPKERFSAEFPKEGPSILRIQQVVRGDSAAYFCASSPRAGTVTYEQYFGPGTRLTVT.

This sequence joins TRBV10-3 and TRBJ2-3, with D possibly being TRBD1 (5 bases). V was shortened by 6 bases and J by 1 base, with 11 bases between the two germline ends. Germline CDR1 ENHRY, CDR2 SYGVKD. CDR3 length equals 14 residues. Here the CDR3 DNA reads TGTGCCATCAGAATAGACAGAGGCACAGATACGCAGTATTTT. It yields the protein CAIRIDRGTDTQYF.

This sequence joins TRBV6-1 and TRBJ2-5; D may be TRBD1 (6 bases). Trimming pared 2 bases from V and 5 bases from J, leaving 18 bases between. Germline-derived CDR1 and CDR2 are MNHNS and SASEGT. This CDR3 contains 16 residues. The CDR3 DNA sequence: TGTGCCAGCAGTGAAAGGAGTGTGGGACACTGGGAGACCCAGTACTTC. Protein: CASSERSVGHWETQYF.

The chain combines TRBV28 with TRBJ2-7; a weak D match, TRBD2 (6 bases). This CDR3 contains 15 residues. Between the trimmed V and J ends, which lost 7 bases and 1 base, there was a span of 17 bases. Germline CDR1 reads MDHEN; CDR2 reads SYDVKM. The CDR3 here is CASNSERAVSYEQYF. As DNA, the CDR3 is TGTGCCAGCAATTCTGAGCGGGCCGTATCCTACGAGCAGTACTTC.

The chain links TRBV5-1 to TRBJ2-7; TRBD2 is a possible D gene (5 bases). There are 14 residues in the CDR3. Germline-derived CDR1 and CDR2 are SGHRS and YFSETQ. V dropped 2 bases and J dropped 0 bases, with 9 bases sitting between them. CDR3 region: CASSFSGSSYEQYF. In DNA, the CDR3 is TGCGCCAGCAGCTTCAGCGGCAGCTCCTACGAGCAGTACTTC.

CDR3 sequence reads: CASSVGGGRTGELFF. CDR3 sequence (DNA): TGTGCCAGCAGCGTAGGCGGGGGGCGGACCGGGGAGCTGTTTTTT. The gene calls are TRBV9 and TRBJ2-2, with 8 nucleotides matching TRBD2. This CDR3 region has 15 residues. V lost 0 bases, J lost 5 bases, and 3 bases stayed unmatched. From germline, CDR1 is SGDLS and CDR2 YYNGEE.

The CDR3 DNA reads as TGTGCCAGCAGCTCTGTCTCTCCGGAGTTCTTC. Encoded protein: CASSSVSPEFF. The genes are TRBV28 and TRBJ2-1; D unclear. The CDR3 is 11 amino acids. Germline V gene lookup returns CDR1 MDHEN and CDR2 SYDVKM. V was clipped by 6 bases and J by 14 bases, with 14 bases between them.

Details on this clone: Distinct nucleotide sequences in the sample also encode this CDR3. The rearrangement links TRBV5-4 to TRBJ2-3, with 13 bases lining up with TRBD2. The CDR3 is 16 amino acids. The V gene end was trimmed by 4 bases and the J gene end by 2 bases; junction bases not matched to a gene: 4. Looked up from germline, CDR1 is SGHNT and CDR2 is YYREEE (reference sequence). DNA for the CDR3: TGTGCCAGCAGCCGAGGACTAGCGGGGGTCACAGATACGCAGTATTTT. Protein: CASSRGLAGVTDTQYF.

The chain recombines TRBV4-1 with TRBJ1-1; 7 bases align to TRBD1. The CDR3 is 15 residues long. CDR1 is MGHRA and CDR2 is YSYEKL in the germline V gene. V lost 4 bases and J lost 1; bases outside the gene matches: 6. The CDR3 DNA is TGCGCCAGCAGCCTGATGGGACAGTCGAACACTGAAGCTTTCTTT. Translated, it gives CASSLMGQSNTEAFF.

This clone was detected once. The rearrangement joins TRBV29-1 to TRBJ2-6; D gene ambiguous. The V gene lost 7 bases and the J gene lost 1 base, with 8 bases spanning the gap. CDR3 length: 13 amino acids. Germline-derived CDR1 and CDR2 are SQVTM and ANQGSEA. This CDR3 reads CSARASGANVLTF. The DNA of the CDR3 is TGCAGCGCTAGAGCATCTGGGGCCAACGTCCTGACTTTC.

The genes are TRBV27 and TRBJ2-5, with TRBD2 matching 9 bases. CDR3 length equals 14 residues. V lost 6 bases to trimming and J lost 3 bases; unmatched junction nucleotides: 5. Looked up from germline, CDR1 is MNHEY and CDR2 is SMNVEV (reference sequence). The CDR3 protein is CASSRGRAKETQYF. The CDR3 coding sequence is TGTGCCAGCAGCCGCGGGAGGGCGAAAGAGACCCAGTACTTC.

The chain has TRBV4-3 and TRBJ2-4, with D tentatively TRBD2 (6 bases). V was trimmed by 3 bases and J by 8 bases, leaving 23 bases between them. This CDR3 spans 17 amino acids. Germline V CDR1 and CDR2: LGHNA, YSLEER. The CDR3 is CASSQGLPGGLVDIQYF. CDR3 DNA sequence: TGCGCCAGCAGCCAGGGACTCCCCGGGGGTCTCGTGGACATTCAGTACTTC.

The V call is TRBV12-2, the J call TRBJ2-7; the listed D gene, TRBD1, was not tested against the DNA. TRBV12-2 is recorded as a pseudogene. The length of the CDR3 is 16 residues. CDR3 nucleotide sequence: TGTGCAAGTCGCTATTTTCCGGGACAGGGGGCTTACGAGCAGTACTTC. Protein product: CASRYFPGQGAYEQYF.

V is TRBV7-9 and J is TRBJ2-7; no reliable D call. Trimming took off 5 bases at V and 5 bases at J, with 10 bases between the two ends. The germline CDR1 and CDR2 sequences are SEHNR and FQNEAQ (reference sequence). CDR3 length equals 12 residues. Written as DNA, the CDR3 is TGTGCCAGCAGCCCCGCTCGAGACGAGCAGTACTTC. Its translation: CASSPARDEQYF.

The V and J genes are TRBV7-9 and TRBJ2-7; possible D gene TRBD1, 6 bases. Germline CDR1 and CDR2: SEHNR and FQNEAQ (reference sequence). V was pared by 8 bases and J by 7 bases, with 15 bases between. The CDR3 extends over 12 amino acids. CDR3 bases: TGTGCCAGCGGTACAGGGTCGGGTGAGCAGTACTTC. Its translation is CASGTGSGEQYF.

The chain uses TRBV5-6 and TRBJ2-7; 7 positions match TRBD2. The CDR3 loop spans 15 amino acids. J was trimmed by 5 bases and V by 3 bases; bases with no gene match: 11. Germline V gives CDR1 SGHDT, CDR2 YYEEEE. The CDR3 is CASSSQRGGMNEQYF. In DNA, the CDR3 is TGTGCCAGCAGCTCCCAGCGGGGAGGGATGAACGAGCAGTACTTC.

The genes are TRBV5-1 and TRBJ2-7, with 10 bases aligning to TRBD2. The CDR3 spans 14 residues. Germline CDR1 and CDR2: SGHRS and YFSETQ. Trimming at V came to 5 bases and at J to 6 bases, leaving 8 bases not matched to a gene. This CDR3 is CASSLAGGYSEQYF. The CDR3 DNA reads TGCGCCAGCAGTTTAGCGGGGGGATATAGCGAGCAGTACTTC.